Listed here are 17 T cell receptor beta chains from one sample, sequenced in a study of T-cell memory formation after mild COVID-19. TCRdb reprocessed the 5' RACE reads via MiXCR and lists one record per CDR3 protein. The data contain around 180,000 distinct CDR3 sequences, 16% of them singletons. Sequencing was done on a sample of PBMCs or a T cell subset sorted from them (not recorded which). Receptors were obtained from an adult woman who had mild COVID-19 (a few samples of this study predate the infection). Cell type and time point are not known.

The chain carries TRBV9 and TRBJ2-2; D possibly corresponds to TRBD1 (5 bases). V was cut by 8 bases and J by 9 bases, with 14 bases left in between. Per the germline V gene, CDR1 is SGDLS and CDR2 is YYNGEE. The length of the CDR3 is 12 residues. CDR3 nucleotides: TGTGCCAGTGGGCAGGGCCTAAGGGAGCTGTTTTTT. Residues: CASGQGLRELFF.

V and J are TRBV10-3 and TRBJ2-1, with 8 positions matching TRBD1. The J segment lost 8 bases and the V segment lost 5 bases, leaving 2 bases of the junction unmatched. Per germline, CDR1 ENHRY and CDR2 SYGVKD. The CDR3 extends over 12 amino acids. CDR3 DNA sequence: TGTGCCATCAGTAAGGACAGGGATGAGCAGTTCTTC. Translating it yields CAISKDRDEQFF.

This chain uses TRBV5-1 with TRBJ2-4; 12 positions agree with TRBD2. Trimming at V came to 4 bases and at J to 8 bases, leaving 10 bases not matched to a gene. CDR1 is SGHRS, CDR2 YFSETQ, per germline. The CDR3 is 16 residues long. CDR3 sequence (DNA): TGCGCCAGCAGCCCAGGACTAGCGGGACCTACCGACATTCAGTACTTC. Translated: CASSPGLAGPTDIQYF.

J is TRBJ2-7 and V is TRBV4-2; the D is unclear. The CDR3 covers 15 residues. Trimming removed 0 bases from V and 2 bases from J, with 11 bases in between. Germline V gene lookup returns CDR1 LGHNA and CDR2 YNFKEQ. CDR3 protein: CASSQDGSGAYEQYF. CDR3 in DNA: TGTGCCAGCAGCCAAGACGGATCAGGAGCCTACGAGCAGTACTTC.

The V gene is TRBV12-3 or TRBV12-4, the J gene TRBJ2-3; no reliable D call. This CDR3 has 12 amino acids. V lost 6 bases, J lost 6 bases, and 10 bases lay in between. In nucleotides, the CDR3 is TGTGCCAGCAGCCCCTTTCTTGATACGCAGTATTTT. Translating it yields CASSPFLDTQYF.

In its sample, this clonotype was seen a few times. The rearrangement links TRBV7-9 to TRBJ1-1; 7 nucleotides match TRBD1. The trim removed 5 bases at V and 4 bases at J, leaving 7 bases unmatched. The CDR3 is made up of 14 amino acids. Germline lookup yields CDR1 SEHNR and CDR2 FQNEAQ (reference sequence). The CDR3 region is CASSPRQGTTEAFF. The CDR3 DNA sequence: TGTGCCAGCAGCCCCCGACAGGGAACCACTGAAGCTTTCTTT.

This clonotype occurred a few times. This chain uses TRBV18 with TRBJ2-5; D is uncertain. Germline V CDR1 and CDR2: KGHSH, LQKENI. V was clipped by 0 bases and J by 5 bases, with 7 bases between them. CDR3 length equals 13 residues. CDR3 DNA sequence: TGTGCCAGCTCACCACCGGGGATCGAGACCCAGTACTTC. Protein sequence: CASSPPGIETQYF.

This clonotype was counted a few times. The CDR3 nucleotides are TGTGCCAGCAGCCTCGGACTAGCGGGGAATCAAGAGACCCAGTACTTC. It encodes CASSLGLAGNQETQYF. V usage is TRBV7-9 and J usage is TRBJ2-5; 12 bases match TRBD2. CDR3 length: 16 amino acids. V dropped 5 bases and J dropped 2; count of bases not matched to a gene: 6. Germline CDR1 is SEHNR and CDR2 is FQNEAQ (reference sequence).

The CDR3 region has the DNA TGCAGTGCTAGGATGTTCGATAGGGGCCCCGGGGAGCTGTTTTTT. It yields the protein CSARMFDRGPGELFF. This sequence joins TRBV20-1 and TRBJ2-2, with D tentatively TRBD1 (5 bases). The CDR3 consists of 15 residues. The germline gives CDR1 DFQATT, CDR2 SNEGSKA (reference sequence). V gave up 3 bases and J gave up 6 bases, with 17 bases separating them.

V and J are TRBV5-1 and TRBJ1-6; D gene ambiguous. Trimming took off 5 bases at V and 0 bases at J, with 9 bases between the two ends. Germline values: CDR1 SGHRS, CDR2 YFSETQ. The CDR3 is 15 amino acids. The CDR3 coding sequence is TGCGCCAGCAGATCAGAGGACTCCTATAATTCACCCCTCCACTTT. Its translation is CASRSEDSYNSPLHF.

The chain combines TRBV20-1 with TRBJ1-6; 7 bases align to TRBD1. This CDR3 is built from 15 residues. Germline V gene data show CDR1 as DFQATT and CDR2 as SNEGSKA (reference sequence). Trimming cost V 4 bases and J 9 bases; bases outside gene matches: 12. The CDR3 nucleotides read TGCAGTGCTACCGAGAGGACAGGTATACGTTCACCCCTCCACTTT. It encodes CSATERTGIRSPLHF.

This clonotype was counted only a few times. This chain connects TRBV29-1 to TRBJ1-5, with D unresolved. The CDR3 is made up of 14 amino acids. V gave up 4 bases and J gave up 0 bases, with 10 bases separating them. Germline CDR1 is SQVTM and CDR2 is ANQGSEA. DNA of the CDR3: TGCAGCGTTGCCGAAGGCGGTAGCAATCAGCCCCAGCATTTT. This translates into CSVAEGGSNQPQHF.

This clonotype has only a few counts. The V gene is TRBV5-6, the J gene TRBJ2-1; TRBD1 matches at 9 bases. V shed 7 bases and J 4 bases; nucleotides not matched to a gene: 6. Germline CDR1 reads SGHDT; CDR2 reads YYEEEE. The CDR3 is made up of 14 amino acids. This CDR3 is CASQGQGFYNEQFF. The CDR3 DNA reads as TGTGCCAGCCAGGGACAGGGCTTTTACAATGAGCAGTTCTTC.

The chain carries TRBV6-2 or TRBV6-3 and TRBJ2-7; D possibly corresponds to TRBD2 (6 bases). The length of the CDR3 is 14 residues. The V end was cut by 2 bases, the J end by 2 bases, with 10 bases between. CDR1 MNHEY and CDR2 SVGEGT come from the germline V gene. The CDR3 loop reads CASSYGRMAYEQYF. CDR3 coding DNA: TGTGCCAGCAGTTACGGGAGGATGGCCTACGAGCAGTACTTC.

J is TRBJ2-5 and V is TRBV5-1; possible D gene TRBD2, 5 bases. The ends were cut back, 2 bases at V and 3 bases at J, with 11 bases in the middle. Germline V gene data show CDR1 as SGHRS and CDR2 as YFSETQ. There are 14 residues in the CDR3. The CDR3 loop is CASSFTLREETQYF. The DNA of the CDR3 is TGCGCCAGCAGCTTTACTTTGCGGGAAGAGACCCAGTACTTC.

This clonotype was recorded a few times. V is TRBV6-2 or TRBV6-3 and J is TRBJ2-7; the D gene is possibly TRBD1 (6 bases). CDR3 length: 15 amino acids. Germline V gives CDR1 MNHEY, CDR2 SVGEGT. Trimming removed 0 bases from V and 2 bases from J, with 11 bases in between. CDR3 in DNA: TGTGCCAGCAGTTACTCGACAGGATCGACCTACGAGCAGTACTTC. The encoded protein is CASSYSTGSTYEQYF.

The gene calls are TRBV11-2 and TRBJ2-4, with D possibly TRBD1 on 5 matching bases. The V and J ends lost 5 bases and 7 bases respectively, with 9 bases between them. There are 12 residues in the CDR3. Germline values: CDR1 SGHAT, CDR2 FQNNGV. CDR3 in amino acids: CASSPWGNIQYF. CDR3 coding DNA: TGTGCCAGCAGCCCCTGGGGCAACATTCAGTACTTC.